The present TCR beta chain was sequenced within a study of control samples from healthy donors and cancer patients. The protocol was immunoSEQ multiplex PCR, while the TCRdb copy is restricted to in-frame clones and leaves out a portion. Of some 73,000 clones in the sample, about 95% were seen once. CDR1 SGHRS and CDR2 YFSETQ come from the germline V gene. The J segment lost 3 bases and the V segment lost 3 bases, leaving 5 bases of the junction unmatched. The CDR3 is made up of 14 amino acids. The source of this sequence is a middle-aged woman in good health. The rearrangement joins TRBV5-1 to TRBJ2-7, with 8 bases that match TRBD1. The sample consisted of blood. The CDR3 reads CASSSWTGSYEQYF. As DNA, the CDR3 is TGCGCCAGCAGCTCCTGGACAGGGAGCTACGAGCAGTACTTC.